Reported below is one TCR beta chain. Clones were read by immunoSEQ multiplex PCR, and TCRdb kept only the in-frame ones, dropping some. The table records approximately 1.1 million clones, approximately 80% of them present only once. Splitting of CD4+ cells produced CD45RA+ naive and CD45RA-negative memory subsets. These data come from a study of shared clonotypes between healthy human individuals. Germline CDR1 SGHRS, CDR2 YFSETQ. The CDR3 is made up of 15 amino acids. Trimming left V 4 bases short and J 0 bases short, with 12 bases between. Input material: memory CD4+ T cells from PBMCs. Subset here: CD45RA-negative fraction. The gene calls are TRBV5-1 and TRBJ2-3; no reliable D call. This receptor was obtained from a man younger than 35 in good health. Some clones in this sample may be carry-over from other donors' samples. The CDR3 protein is CASSRTVASTDTQYF. The CDR3 DNA sequence: TGCGCCAGCAGCCGAACGGTGGCTAGCACAGATACGCAGTATTTT.